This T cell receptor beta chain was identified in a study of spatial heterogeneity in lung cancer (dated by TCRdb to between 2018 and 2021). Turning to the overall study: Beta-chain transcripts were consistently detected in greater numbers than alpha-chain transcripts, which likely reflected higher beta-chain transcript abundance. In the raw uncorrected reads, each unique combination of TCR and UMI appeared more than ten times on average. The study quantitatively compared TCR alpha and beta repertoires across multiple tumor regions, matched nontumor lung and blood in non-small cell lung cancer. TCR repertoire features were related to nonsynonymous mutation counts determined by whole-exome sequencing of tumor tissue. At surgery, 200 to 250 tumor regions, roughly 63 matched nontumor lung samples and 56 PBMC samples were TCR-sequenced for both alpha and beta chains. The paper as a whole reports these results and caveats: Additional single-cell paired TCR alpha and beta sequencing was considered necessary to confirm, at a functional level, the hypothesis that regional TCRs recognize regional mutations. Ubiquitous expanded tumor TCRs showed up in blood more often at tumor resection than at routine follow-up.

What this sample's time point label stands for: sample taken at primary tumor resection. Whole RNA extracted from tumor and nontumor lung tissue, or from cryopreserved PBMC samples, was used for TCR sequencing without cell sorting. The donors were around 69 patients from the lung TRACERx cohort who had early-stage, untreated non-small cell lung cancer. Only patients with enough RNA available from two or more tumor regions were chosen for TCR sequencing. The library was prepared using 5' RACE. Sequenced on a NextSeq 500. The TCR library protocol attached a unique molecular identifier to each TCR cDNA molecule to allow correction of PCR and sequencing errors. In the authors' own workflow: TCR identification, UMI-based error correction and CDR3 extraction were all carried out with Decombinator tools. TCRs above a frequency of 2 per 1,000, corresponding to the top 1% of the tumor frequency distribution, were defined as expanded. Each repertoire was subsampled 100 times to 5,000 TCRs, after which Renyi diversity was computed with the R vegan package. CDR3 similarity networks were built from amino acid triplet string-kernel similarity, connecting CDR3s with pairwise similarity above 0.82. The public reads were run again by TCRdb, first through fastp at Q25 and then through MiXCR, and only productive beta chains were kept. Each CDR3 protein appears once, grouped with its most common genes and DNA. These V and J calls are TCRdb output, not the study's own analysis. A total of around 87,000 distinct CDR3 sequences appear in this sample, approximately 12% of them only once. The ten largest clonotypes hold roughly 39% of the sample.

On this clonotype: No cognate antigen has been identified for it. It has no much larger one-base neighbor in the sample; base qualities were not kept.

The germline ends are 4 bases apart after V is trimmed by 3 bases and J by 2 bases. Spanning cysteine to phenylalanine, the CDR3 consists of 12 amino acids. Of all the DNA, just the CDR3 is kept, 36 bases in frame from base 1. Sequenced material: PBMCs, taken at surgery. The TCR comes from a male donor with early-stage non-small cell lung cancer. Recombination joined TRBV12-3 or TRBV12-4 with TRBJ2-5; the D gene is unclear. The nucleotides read TGTGCCAGCAGTTTCCTACAAGAGACCCAGTACTTC. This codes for CASSFLQETQYF.